This T cell receptor (beta chain) was identified during a study of T cell responses to AZD1222 COVID-19 vaccine. Study-wide context: Pooled in the analysis were second doses at about 4 or about 12 weeks.

From germline, CDR1 is MNHEY and CDR2 SVGAGI. The V and J ends lost 5 bases and 2 bases respectively, with 3 bases between them. The CDR3 has 11 residues. TCRdb keeps only in-frame clones here, not all; method: immunoSEQ multiplex PCR. The sample records roughly 190,000 clones, 92% being singletons. The sample consisted of peripheral blood, taken on day 0 of AZD1222 vaccination. The chain employs TRBV6-5 and TRBJ1-2; D remains unclear. The sequence came from an adult in good health. CDR3 DNA sequence: TGTGCCAGCAGTCTCAACTATGGCTACACCTTC. This translates into CASSLNYGYTF.